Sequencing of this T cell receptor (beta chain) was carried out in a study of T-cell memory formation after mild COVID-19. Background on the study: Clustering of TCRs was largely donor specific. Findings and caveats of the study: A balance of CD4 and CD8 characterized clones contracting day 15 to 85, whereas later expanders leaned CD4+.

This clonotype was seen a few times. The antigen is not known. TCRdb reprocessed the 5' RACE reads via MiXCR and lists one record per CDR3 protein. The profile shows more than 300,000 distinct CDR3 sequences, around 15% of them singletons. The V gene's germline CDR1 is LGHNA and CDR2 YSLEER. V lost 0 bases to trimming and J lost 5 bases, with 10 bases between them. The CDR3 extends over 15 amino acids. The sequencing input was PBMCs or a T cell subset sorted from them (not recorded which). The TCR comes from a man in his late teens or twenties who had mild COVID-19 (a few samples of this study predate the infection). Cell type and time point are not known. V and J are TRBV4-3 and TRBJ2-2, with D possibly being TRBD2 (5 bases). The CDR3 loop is CASSQDSEVTGELFF. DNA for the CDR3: TGCGCCAGCAGCCAAGATAGCGAGGTTACCGGGGAGCTGTTTTTT.